A single sample gave rise to the 21 T cell receptor beta chains below, sequenced in a study of tumor-infiltrating lymphocytes in primary liver carcinoma. Using a constant-region primer together with ProtoScript II reverse transcriptase, TCR beta cDNA was made from around 500 ng of total RNA. Nested multiplex PCR, run for three rounds with slightly modified ARM-PCR, yielded TCR beta libraries. Amplification in the first two PCR rounds was performed using TRBV1-TRBV30 forward primers and a C-beta reverse primer for 10 cycles each. TCRdb recomputed calls from the multiplex PCR reads with MiXCR, one row per CDR3 protein. The data show roughly 330,000 distinct CDR3 sequences, 65% seen once. The source of the blood RNA was unsorted whole blood, and germline DNA was extracted as well. Input material: peripheral blood. These receptors were taken from a man in his forties or fifties with primary liver carcinoma and hepatitis B virus infection.

Many counts were recorded for this clonotype. The rearrangement joins TRBV6-2 or TRBV6-3 to TRBJ1-5; a weak D match, TRBD1 (5 bases). V was cut by 6 bases and J by 7 bases, with 13 bases left in between. The germline gives CDR1 MNHEY, CDR2 SVGEGT. The CDR3 is made up of 13 amino acids. The CDR3 DNA reads as TGTGCCAGCAGATCTTGGGGGGACCAGCCCCAGCATTTT. This encodes CASRSWGDQPQHF.

This clonotype was picked up many times. V and J are TRBV29-1 and TRBJ2-1, with D tentatively TRBD2 (7 bases). The germline gives CDR1 SQVTM, CDR2 ANQGSEA. The CDR3 is 15 residues long. V lost 5 bases to trimming and J lost 3 bases, with 17 bases between them. In nucleotides, the CDR3 is TGCAGCGTTAGTGGGGGCGGGAGTATCTACAATGAGCAGTTCTTC. Translating gives CSVSGGGSIYNEQFF.

In the case of this clonotype: A much larger clone lies a single base off, so this may be a read error. The CDR3 ends on some other residue instead of the conserved phenylalanine or tryptophan, so this is likely a read error. This chain connects TRBV6-6 to TRBJ2-1; the match to TRBD1 covers 9 bases. The CDR3 sequence is 15 residues long. J lost 9 bases, V lost 5 bases, and 11 bases had no gene match. CDR1 is MNHNY and CDR2 is SVGAGI in the germline V gene (reference sequence). The CDR3 nucleotides read TGTGCCAGCAGTCCTCTCCGGACAGGGGAGGGTGAGCAGTTCTCC. Amino acid sequence: CASSPLRTGEGEQFS.

As concerns this clonotype: One junction end disagrees with the germline gene, perhaps due to a read error. The V and J genes are TRBV10-2 and TRBJ1-1; no definite D call. The CDR3 runs 11 residues. The V gene's germline CDR1 is WSHSY and CDR2 SAAADI. CDR3 amino acids: CVSSVGPEAFF. The CDR3 DNA sequence: TGCGTCAGCAGTGTTGGGCCTGAAGCTTTCTTT.

V gene TRBV11-2 combines with J gene TRBJ1-5; D is unclear. CDR3 length: 18 amino acids. Trimming removed 7 bases at V and 1 base at J, with 23 bases between. The V gene's germline CDR1 is SGHAT and CDR2 FQNNGV. Here the CDR3 reads CASNRLGVVSLSNQPQHF. The CDR3 DNA is TGTGCCAGCAACCGGCTCGGCGTGGTGTCCCTAAGCAATCAGCCCCAGCATTTT.

The chain combines TRBV6-5 with TRBJ2-7; a possible D gene is TRBD2 (5 bases). Trimming removed 6 bases from V and 4 bases from J, with 16 bases in between. Germline CDR1 MNHEY, CDR2 SVGAGI. The CDR3 extends over 14 amino acids. For the CDR3, the DNA is TGTGCCAGCAGGGCGGCTAGCTGGAGTTACGAGCAGTACTTC. Amino acids: CASRAASWSYEQYF.

In its sample, this clonotype was seen many times. This sequence joins TRBV11-2 and TRBJ2-7, with 10 bases matching TRBD2. The CDR3 loop spans 16 amino acids. With V trimmed by 5 bases and J by 2 bases, 9 bases remained unmatched. The V gene's germline CDR1 is SGHAT and CDR2 FQNNGV. The DNA for the CDR3 is TGTGCCAGCAGCGCTTCTAGCGGGAGTGGGACCTACGAGCAGTACTTC. This sequence encodes CASSASSGSGTYEQYF.

As to this clonotype: An end of the junction differs from the germline gene, which may be a read error. V usage is TRBV11-2 and J usage is TRBJ2-5, with D tentatively TRBD2 (6 bases). Germline V gene data show CDR1 as SGHAT and CDR2 as FQNNGV. This CDR3 is built from 14 residues. The CDR3 region is CASSDSGTQGTHYF. The CDR3 coding sequence is TGTGCCAGCAGCGATAGCGGAACTCAAGGGACCCACTACTTC.

As regards this clonotype: At one end, the junction sequence differs from germline, possibly due to a read error. V is TRBV11-2 and J is TRBJ1-2; a weak D match, TRBD1 (6 bases). This CDR3 comprises 16 residues. Germline V lookup: CDR1 SGHAT, CDR2 FQNNGV. The CDR3 DNA reads TGTGCCAGCAGCTTAACGGCACAGGGCGGTGTTCCGGGCTACGCCTTC. The encoded protein is CASSLTAQGGVPGYAF.

This rearrangement joins TRBV6-5 to TRBJ1-1, with 7 bases lining up with TRBD1. This CDR3 has 13 residues. Germline CDR1 and CDR2: MNHEY and SVGAGI. The V gene end was trimmed by 5 bases and the J gene end by 7 bases; junction bases not matched to a gene: 7. For the CDR3, the DNA is TGTGCCAGCAGTGCTACAGGGGAGGTTGAAGCTTTCTTT. Amino acids: CASSATGEVEAFF.

The J gene is TRBJ2-1, the V gene TRBV5-1; D is possibly TRBD1 (7 bases). This CDR3 region has 14 residues. V was shortened by 4 bases and J by 7 bases, with 15 bases between the two germline ends. Germline CDR1 is SGHRS and CDR2 is YFSETQ. CDR3 sequence reads: CASSEQGRWNEQFF. For the CDR3, the DNA is TGCGCCAGCAGCGAACAGGGGAGGTGGAATGAGCAGTTCTTC.

In its sample, this clonotype ranks as medium-sized (0.01 to 0.1%). J is TRBJ2-6 and V is TRBV6-1, with D uncertain. The germline V gene encodes CDR1 MNHNS and CDR2 SASEGT. This CDR3 contains 15 residues. Trimming took off 4 bases at V and 3 bases at J, with 10 bases between the two ends. Here the CDR3 DNA reads TGTGCCAGCAGTGGGACGGCCGATGGGGCCAACGTCCTGACTTTC. Translation gives CASSGTADGANVLTF.

The chain links TRBV20-1 to TRBJ1-6, with 8 bases that match TRBD1. With V trimmed by 5 bases and J by 5 bases, 5 bases remained unmatched. CDR3 length: 14 amino acids. Germline V gene lookup returns CDR1 DFQATT and CDR2 SNEGSKA (reference sequence). In DNA form, the CDR3 reads TGCAGTGCTCCATCGGACAGGGATAATTCACCCCTCCACTTT. Translating it yields CSAPSDRDNSPLHF.

On this clonotype itself: This may be a read error: a much more frequent sequence differs by one nucleotide. This sequence joins TRBV5-6 and TRBJ2-4, with D hard to call. CDR1 and CDR2 (germline): SGHDT, YYEEEE. The ends were cut back, 4 bases at V and 6 bases at J, with 11 bases in the middle. The CDR3 has 13 residues. Written as DNA, the CDR3 is TGTGCCAGCAGCGTCGGTTCGGGAAACATTCAGTACTTC. Its translation is CASSVGSGNIQYF.

On this clonotype: A junction end diverges from the germline sequence, so it may reflect a read error. The chain employs TRBV10-3 and TRBJ1-6; D remains ambiguous. CDR1 is ENHRY, CDR2 SYGVKD, per germline. The CDR3 is made up of 12 amino acids. CDR3 amino acids: CAISESNSTLHF. The CDR3 DNA sequence: TGTGCCATCAGTGAGAGTAATTCAACCCTCCACTTT.

With respect to this clonotype: A read error is possible here, since a much larger clone lies one base away. The V and J genes are TRBV6-1 and TRBJ1-2, with D tentatively TRBD1 (6 bases). CDR3 length: 14 residues. Trimming removed 4 bases at V and 4 bases at J, with 13 bases between. Germline values: CDR1 MNHNS, CDR2 SASEGT. The CDR3 protein is CASSGDKGTYGYTF. DNA for the CDR3: TGTGCCAGCAGTGGGGACAAGGGGACCTATGGCTACACCTTC.

In its sample, this clonotype was seen a few times. CDR3 in DNA: TGTGCCAGCAGGGCTAGCGGGAGGATGGGGGAGCAGTACTTC. Encoded protein: CASRASGRMGEQYF. The genes are TRBV7-8 and TRBJ2-7; TRBD2 aligns across 11 bases. Per germline, CDR1 SGHVS and CDR2 FQNEAQ. V dropped 6 bases and J dropped 7; count of bases not matched to a gene: 8. The CDR3 has 14 residues.

This clonotype has only a few counts. This could be a read error, since a much larger clone is one nucleotide away. CDR3 in DNA: TGTGCCATCAGTCCGCAAGGGAGGATTGGAACAGATATGCAGTATTTT. This codes for CAISPQGRIGTDMQYF. The chain joins TRBV10-3 to TRBJ2-3; D is possibly TRBD2 (6 bases). Germline CDR1 and CDR2: ENHRY and SYGVKD. The CDR3 loop spans 16 amino acids.

This clonotype showed up just a few times. V is TRBV28 and J is TRBJ2-5; D unresolved. The ends were cut back, 8 bases at V and 5 bases at J, with 9 bases in the middle. The CDR3 spans 11 residues. Germline CDR1 reads MDHEN; CDR2 reads SYDVKM. This CDR3 reads CASGSEETQYF. The DNA for the CDR3 is TGTGCCAGCGGATCCGAGGAGACCCAGTACTTC. The whole variable domain, remainder taken from reference TRBV28 and TRBJ2-5, is DVKVTQSSRYLVKRTGEKVFLECVQDMDHENMFWYRQDPGLGLRLIYFSYDVKMKEKGDIPEGYSVSREKKERFSLILESASTNQTSMYLCASGSEETQYFGPGTRLLVL.

V gene TRBV4-1 combines with J gene TRBJ2-6; 7 nucleotides align to TRBD1. The CDR3 is 18 residues long. CDR1 is MGHRA and CDR2 is YSYEKL in the germline V gene. J was trimmed by 2 bases and V by 2 bases; bases with no gene match: 9. CDR3 nucleotide sequence: TGCGCCAGCAGCCAACGGACAGGAGTCCCGACTGGGGCCAACGTCCTGACTTTC. Protein product: CASSQRTGVPTGANVLTF.

Ten or more counts support this clonotype. V and J are TRBV6-5 and TRBJ2-5, with D unresolved. V was cut by 0 bases and J by 5 bases, with 13 bases left in between. The CDR3 totals 15 residues. In germline, CDR1 is MNHEY, CDR2 SVGAGI. CDR3 protein: CASSYSLLGGETQYF. Written as DNA, the CDR3 is TGTGCCAGCAGTTACTCGCTTCTGGGCGGCGAGACCCAGTACTTC.